The TCR beta chain under discussion was sequenced for a study of tumor-infiltrating lymphocytes in localized non-small cell lung cancer. Overall study: The cohort mixed smokers and never-smokers, several histologies, and some post-neoadjuvant-chemotherapy samples. Tumor tissue and non-adjacent uninvolved lung came from each patient. Study results and caveats: Technical variation could not be separated from intratumor heterogeneity here.

The protocol was immunoSEQ multiplex PCR, while the TCRdb copy is restricted to in-frame clones and leaves out a portion. The sample shows tens of thousands of clones, approximately 73% of them seen only once. Trimming stripped 1 base from V and 6 bases from J, with 14 bases between. Germline V gene data show CDR1 as SGHDN and CDR2 as FVKESK. CDR3 size: 15 residues. This clone has just a few counts. Its antigen is not known. This TCR was sampled from a human donor with non-small cell lung cancer. The source material was lung tumor tissue. The chain couples TRBV14 to TRBJ2-3; D not resolved. The CDR3: CASSQVSKVRDTQYF. DNA of the CDR3: TGTGCCAGCAGCCAAGTCTCCAAGGTTAGGGATACGCAGTATTTT.